Shown below are 31 T cell receptor beta chains from a single sample sequenced in a study of control samples from healthy donors and cancer patients. Produced via immunoSEQ multiplex PCR; TCRdb's table is partial and in-frame only. The top ten clones hold just over 2% of a sample with approximately 180,000 clones, 75% to 95% of them seen once. What was sequenced was blood. The receptors stem from a woman aged 40 to 55 in good health.

The rearrangement uses TRBV28 and TRBJ2-7, with D unresolved. The CDR3 contains 13 residues. Trimming left V 1 base short and J 12 bases short, with 16 bases between. The germline V gene has CDR1 MDHEN and CDR2 SYDVKM. CDR3 residues: CASSLSKALKSYF. DNA of the CDR3: TGTGCCAGCAGTTTATCTAAGGCCCTAAAGTCGTACTTC.

This rearrangement joins TRBV10-1 to TRBJ2-1; a weak D match, TRBD1 (5 bases). V dropped 2 bases and J dropped 9 bases, with 14 bases sitting between them. This CDR3 contains 14 residues. Germline loops: CDR1 WNHNN, CDR2 SYGVQD (reference sequence). CDR3 DNA sequence: TGCGCCAGCAGTGAGGAAGTGGGAAGGGGTGAGCAGTTCTTC. This sequence encodes CASSEEVGRGEQFF.

This clone was detected once. CDR3 residues: CASSQERTGVGPQHF. In nucleotides, the CDR3 is TGTGCCAGCAGCCAAGAAAGGACAGGGGTTGGGCCCCAGCATTTT. The V call is TRBV4-2, the J call TRBJ1-5; 9 positions agree with TRBD1. Germline lookup yields CDR1 LGHNA and CDR2 YNFKEQ. The trim removed 0 bases at V and 9 bases at J, leaving 6 bases unmatched. The CDR3 covers 15 residues.

With regard to this clone: Other DNA sequences in this sample translate to the same CDR3. The chain joins TRBV11-2 to TRBJ2-7; no definite D call. Germline loops: CDR1 SGHAT, CDR2 FQNNGV. Trimming took 4 bases from V and 4 from J, leaving 2 bases between them. CDR3 length: 10 amino acids. CDR3 residues: CASSSYEQYF. As DNA, the CDR3 is TGTGCCAGCAGCTCATACGAGCAGTACTTC.

This chain uses TRBV29-1 with TRBJ1-2; D is ambiguous. Germline V CDR1 and CDR2: SQVTM, ANQGSEA. V shed 8 bases and J shed 2 bases, with 15 bases lying between them. This CDR3 is 13 amino acids long. The chain's CDR3 is CSSERAPNYGYTF. CDR3 in DNA: TGCAGCTCCGAGAGGGCCCCGAACTATGGCTACACCTTC.

J is TRBJ2-1 and V is TRBV24-1, with D possibly matching TRBD1 (5 bases). With 5 bases removed from V and 4 bases from J, the gap between germline ends came to 11 bases. Germline V gene data show CDR1 as KGHDR and CDR2 as SFDVKD. CDR3 length equals 14 residues. CDR3 loop: CATSGGMGYNEQFF. In nucleotides, the CDR3 is TGTGCCACCAGTGGGGGCATGGGGTACAATGAGCAGTTCTTC.

The chain employs TRBV16 and TRBJ1-4; TRBD1 aligns across 9 bases. The CDR3 spans 17 residues. With 3 bases clipped from V and 0 bases from J, the junction kept 5 bases outside the gene matches. CDR1 and CDR2 from the germline V gene are KGHSY and FQNENV. CDR3 sequence: CASSQVGQGATNEKLFF. The CDR3 DNA is TGTGCCAGCAGCCAGGTGGGACAGGGAGCAACTAATGAAAAACTGTTTTTT.

The rearrangement joins TRBV27 to TRBJ2-2; D gene ambiguous. V lost 1 base and J lost 7, with 7 bases in between. The CDR3 extends over 13 amino acids. CDR1 is MNHEY, CDR2 SMNVEV, per germline (reference sequence). CDR3 region: CASSLFNGGELFF. DNA of the CDR3: TGTGCCAGCAGTTTATTCAACGGCGGGGAGCTGTTTTTT.

This chain links TRBV7-2 with TRBJ1-1; 9 nucleotides align to TRBD1. V shed 5 bases and J 4 bases; nucleotides not matched to a gene: 8. This CDR3 is built from 15 residues. Per the germline V gene, CDR1 is SGHTA and CDR2 is FQGNSA. The CDR3 DNA is TGTGCCAGCAGCGCGGACAGGGGAGTTGTCACTGAAGCTTTCTTT. It codes for CASSADRGVVTEAFF.

This clone occurred once. The V and J genes are TRBV28 and TRBJ2-1; D may be TRBD1 or TRBD2 (5 bases each). Germline V gene sequence: CDR1 MDHEN, CDR2 SYDVKM. The germline V and J ends were trimmed by 3 bases and 6 bases, with 9 bases remaining between them. The CDR3 runs 13 residues. CDR3 loop: CASSFSGTNEQFF. The CDR3 DNA reads as TGTGCCAGCAGTTTTTCGGGGACCAATGAGCAGTTCTTC. Full variable domain (remainder filled in from reference TRBV28 and TRBJ2-1): DVKVTQSSRYLVKRTGEKVFLECVQDMDHENMFWYRQDPGLGLRLIYFSYDVKMKEKGDIPEGYSVSREKKERFSLILESASTNQTSMYLCASSFSGTNEQFFGPGTRLTVL.

J is TRBJ2-3 and V is TRBV6-1; D is ambiguous. Germline V gene data show CDR1 as MNHNS and CDR2 as SASEGT. This CDR3 comprises 15 residues. The germline V and J ends were trimmed by 1 base and 0 bases, with 8 bases remaining between them. The CDR3 reads CASSEVPTSTDTQYF. The DNA for the CDR3 is TGTGCCAGCAGTGAAGTCCCCACCAGCACAGATACGCAGTATTTT.

V usage is TRBV14 and J usage is TRBJ2-3, with 13 bases matching TRBD2. Germline CDR1 and CDR2: SGHDN and FVKESK. V lost 8 bases and J lost 3; bases outside the gene matches: 11. The CDR3 has 17 amino acids. The CDR3 spells CASAPPGLAGQTDTQYF. The DNA of the CDR3 is TGTGCCAGCGCGCCCCCGGGACTAGCGGGGCAAACAGATACGCAGTATTTT.

CDR3 bases: TGTGCAGCGAGCCAGGACACATATAGCAATCAGCCCCAGCATTTT. Translated: CAASQDTYSNQPQHF. J is TRBJ1-5 and V is TRBV6-5, with a tentative D call TRBD1 (5 bases). Germline-derived CDR1 and CDR2 are MNHEY and SVGAGI. This CDR3 comprises 15 residues.

This clone was found once. This rearrangement joins TRBV19 to TRBJ1-1; D uncertain. This CDR3 region has 12 residues. Trimming pared 4 bases from V and 12 bases from J, leaving 15 bases between. From germline, CDR1 is LNHDA and CDR2 SQIVND (reference sequence). In nucleotides, the CDR3 is TGTGCCAGTAGTAATTGGCAGTGGGATACTTTCTTT. The encoded protein is CASSNWQWDTFF.

This rearrangement joins TRBV6-5 to TRBJ1-2; 8 bases line up with TRBD1. The ends lost 6 bases at V and 11 bases at J; junction bases unmatched: 17. Per germline, CDR1 MNHEY and CDR2 SVGAGI. The CDR3 is 15 residues long. The CDR3 here is CASSIRPDRELGYTF. The CDR3 nucleotides read TGTGCCAGCAGCATACGACCGGACAGGGAGTTGGGTTACACCTTC.

The chain uses TRBV6-5 and TRBJ1-3; D possibly corresponds to TRBD1 (5 bases). CDR3 length: 14 residues. V dropped 6 bases and J dropped 0 bases, with 9 bases sitting between them. Germline lookup yields CDR1 MNHEY and CDR2 SVGAGI. The CDR3 protein is CASRRGGSGNTIYF. CDR3 nucleotide sequence: TGTGCCAGCAGAAGGGGTGGCTCTGGAAACACCATATATTTT.

This rearrangement joins TRBV5-6 to TRBJ2-1; the D is unclear. The CDR3 contains 11 residues. CDR1 SGHDT and CDR2 YYEEEE come from the germline V gene. V lost 3 bases, J lost 3 bases, and 1 base lay in between. For the CDR3, the DNA is TGTGCCAGCAGCTACTACAATGAGCAGTTCTTC. Protein sequence: CASSYYNEQFF.

The V call is TRBV4-1, the J call TRBJ1-5, with TRBD1 matching 7 bases. The germline V gene encodes CDR1 MGHRA and CDR2 YSYEKL. This CDR3 has 16 amino acids. V trimming: 8 bases; J trimming: 1 base; junction bases outside the gene matches: 11. For the CDR3, the DNA is TGCGCCAGCGGGATCAGGCAGGGGGAAAGCAATCAGCCCCAGCATTTT. Protein product: CASGIRQGESNQPQHF.

The chain has TRBV7-9 and TRBJ1-2, with a tentative D call TRBD1 (5 bases). This CDR3 spans 12 amino acids. The germline V gene has CDR1 SEHNR and CDR2 FQNEAQ (reference sequence). V shed 1 base and J shed 5 bases, with 5 bases lying between them. CDR3 nucleotides: TGTGCCAGCAGCTTAGGGGGGTATGGCTACACCTTC. Residues: CASSLGGYGYTF.

This chain connects TRBV4-1 to TRBJ1-2, with a tentative D call TRBD1 (6 bases). V shed 0 bases and J shed 4 bases, with 12 bases lying between them. CDR3 length: 15 residues. Germline assignment: CDR1 MGHRA and CDR2 YSYEKL. The CDR3 here is CASSQDQDRPYGYTF. CDR3 sequence (DNA): TGCGCCAGCAGCCAAGATCAAGACAGGCCCTATGGCTACACCTTC.

The gene calls are TRBV25-1 and TRBJ2-5, with a possible D match to TRBD1 (5 bases). V lost 2 bases to trimming and J lost 4 bases, with 11 bases between them. CDR3 length: 14 residues. Per the germline V gene, CDR1 is MGHDK and CDR2 is SYGVNS. The CDR3 DNA reads TGTGCCAGCAGTGAAGGACATCTCTCAGAGACCCAGTACTTC. It translates to CASSEGHLSETQYF.

In nucleotides, the CDR3 is TGCGCCAGCAGCTTGGTCGTGGGCACTGAAGCTTTCTTT. This codes for CASSLVVGTEAFF. The chain joins TRBV5-1 to TRBJ1-1, with D uncertain. Germline V CDR1 and CDR2: SGHRS, YFSETQ. V lost 0 bases and J lost 4, with 7 bases in between. CDR3 length: 13 residues.

V gene TRBV12-3 or TRBV12-4 combines with J gene TRBJ2-1; no clear D. V lost 5 bases to trimming and J lost 6 bases, with 11 bases between them. CDR3 length: 13 amino acids. CDR3 region: CASSANKGNEQFF. CDR3 sequence (DNA): TGTGCCAGCAGTGCGAACAAGGGCAATGAGCAGTTCTTC.

The genes are TRBV9 and TRBJ2-3, with D maybe TRBD2 (7 bases). There are 16 residues in the CDR3. The V gene's germline CDR1 is SGDLS and CDR2 YYNGEE. V was shortened by 0 bases and J by 1 base, with 12 bases between the two germline ends. The CDR3 reads CASSVGGGWGTDTQYF. The CDR3 coding sequence is TGTGCCAGCAGCGTAGGGGGGGGCTGGGGCACAGATACGCAGTATTTT. Looking up the rest from reference TRBV9 and TRBJ2-3 gives the full variable domain: DSGVTQTPKHLITATGQRVTLRCSPRSGDLSVYWYQQSLDQGLQFLIQYYNGEERAKGNILERFSAQQFPDLHSELNLSSLELGDSALYFCASSVGGGWGTDTQYFGPGTRLTVL.

The J gene is TRBJ2-7, the V gene TRBV5-5; D is unresolved. CDR3 length equals 12 residues. Trimming took 0 bases from V and 6 from J, leaving 7 bases between them. Germline V gives CDR1 SGHKS, CDR2 YYEKEE (reference sequence). In DNA, the CDR3 is TGTGCCAGCAGCTTGGTAATGGGCGAGCAGTACTTC. Translating it yields CASSLVMGEQYF. Full variable domain (outside the CDR3, taken from reference TRBV5-5 and TRBJ2-7): DAGVTQSPTHLIKTRGQQVTLRCSPISGHKSVSWYQQVLGQGPQFIFQYYEKEERGRGNFPDRFSARQFPNYSSELNVNALLLGDSALYLCASSLVMGEQYFGPGTRLTVT.

The chain couples TRBV14 to TRBJ1-3; no clear D gene. The CDR3 extends over 14 amino acids. Trimming removed 4 bases from V and 0 bases from J, with 7 bases in between. Germline CDR1 reads SGHDN; CDR2 reads FVKESK. CDR3 coding DNA: TGTGCCAGCAGCCCAACCGTCTCTGGAAACACCATATATTTT. Encoded protein: CASSPTVSGNTIYF.

The CDR3 is CASSLAPRDGEAFF. The CDR3 bases are TGTGCCAGCAGCTTAGCCCCCCGGGACGGTGAAGCTTTCTTT. This rearrangement joins TRBV7-9 to TRBJ1-1; possibly TRBD1 for D (5 bases). V was trimmed by 0 bases and J by 7 bases, leaving 12 bases between them. CDR3 length: 14 amino acids. Looked up from germline, CDR1 is SEHNR and CDR2 is FQNEAQ (reference sequence).

This chain links TRBV27 with TRBJ2-3; no clear D gene. The CDR3 contains 15 residues. Trimming stripped 6 bases from V and 1 base from J, with 14 bases between. CDR1 MNHEY and CDR2 SMNVEV come from the germline V gene (reference sequence). The CDR3: CASSHLSERTDTQYF. The CDR3 DNA sequence: TGTGCCAGCAGCCATCTTTCCGAGCGCACAGATACGCAGTATTTT.

This chain links TRBV19 with TRBJ1-3; D gene unclear. Trimming took off 3 bases at V and 0 bases at J, with 9 bases between the two ends. The CDR3 extends over 15 amino acids. Germline V gene data show CDR1 as LNHDA and CDR2 as SQIVND (reference sequence). CDR3 protein: CASSMSLNSGNTIYF. The CDR3 DNA is TGTGCCAGTAGTATGTCACTCAACTCTGGAAACACCATATATTTT.

The chain recombines TRBV27 with TRBJ2-1, with 8 bases fitting TRBD2. CDR1 MNHEY and CDR2 SMNVEV come from the germline V gene (reference sequence). CDR3 length: 14 residues. The trim removed 6 bases at V and 6 bases at J, leaving 7 bases unmatched. Written as DNA, the CDR3 is TGTGCCAGCAGCGCGGGGGGCCCTTCCAATGAGCAGTTCTTC. Translating it yields CASSAGGPSNEQFF.

Of note for this clone: The same CDR3 is also encoded by other DNA sequences in this sample. The gene calls are TRBV5-1 and TRBJ2-5; possible D gene TRBD1, 5 bases. The CDR3 consists of 14 residues. Germline CDR1 reads SGHRS; CDR2 reads YFSETQ. The V and J ends lost 4 bases and 1 base respectively, with 11 bases between them. The CDR3 loop is CASSPGQGQETQYF. The CDR3 nucleotides read TGCGCCAGCAGCCCCGGGCAGGGCCAAGAGACCCAGTACTTC.